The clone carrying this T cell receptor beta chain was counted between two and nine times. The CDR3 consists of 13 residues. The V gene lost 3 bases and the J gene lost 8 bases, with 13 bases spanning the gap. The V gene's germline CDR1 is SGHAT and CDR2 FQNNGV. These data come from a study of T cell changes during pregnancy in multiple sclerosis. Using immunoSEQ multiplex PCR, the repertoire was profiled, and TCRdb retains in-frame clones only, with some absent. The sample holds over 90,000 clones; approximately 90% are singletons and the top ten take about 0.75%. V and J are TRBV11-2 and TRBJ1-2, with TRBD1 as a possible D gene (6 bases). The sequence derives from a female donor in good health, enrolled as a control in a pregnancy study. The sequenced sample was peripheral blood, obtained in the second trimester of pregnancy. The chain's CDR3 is CASSFNAQGGYTF. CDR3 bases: TGTGCCAGCAGCTTTAACGCACAGGGCGGCTACACCTTC.